This entry lists 18 T cell receptor beta chains sequenced from one sample in a study of blood T cell repertoires in COVID-19. Some clones are missing from TCRdb's copy, which holds only in-frame ones; the method was immunoSEQ multiplex PCR. The data hold 150,000 to 200,000 clones, with about 80% observed a single time. Sample: PBMCs or T cells enriched from blood (not recorded which). These receptors originate from a man in his fifties who had recovered from COVID-19.

This clone showed up just once. V usage is TRBV19 and J usage is TRBJ2-2; perhaps TRBD1 as D (5 bases). The V and J ends lost 6 bases and 1 base respectively, with 9 bases between them. CDR1 LNHDA and CDR2 SQIVND come from the germline V gene (reference sequence). The length of the CDR3 is 14 residues. The CDR3 DNA follows: TGTGCCAGTAGGATAACAGGGAACACCGGGGAGCTGTTTTTT. It translates to CASRITGNTGELFF.

This rearrangement joins TRBV24-1 to TRBJ2-1; 9 nucleotides line up with TRBD1. After removal of 0 bases from V and 12 bases from J, the junction contained 5 bases not matched to a gene. Germline V gene sequence: CDR1 KGHDR, CDR2 SFDVKD. CDR3 size: 14 residues. The CDR3 region is CATSDLTGGQGQFF. In DNA form, the CDR3 reads TGTGCCACCAGTGATTTGACAGGGGGCCAGGGGCAGTTCTTC.

The chain has TRBV7-3 and TRBJ2-2; tentatively, D is TRBD1 (5 bases). CDR1 and CDR2 (germline): SGHTA, FQGTGA. Trimming took off 5 bases at V and 7 bases at J, with 8 bases between the two ends. This CDR3 comprises 12 residues. The CDR3 region has the DNA TGTGCCAGCAGCGTAGGGGACGGGGAGCTGTTTTTT. Translation gives CASSVGDGELFF.

The chain has TRBV10-3 and TRBJ1-3; D unclear. The CDR3 extends over 13 amino acids. Per the germline V gene, CDR1 is ENHRY and CDR2 is SYGVKD. V lost 2 bases and J 8 bases, leaving 10 bases between the germline ends. CDR3 sequence: CAISEGSPDTIYF. The CDR3 coding sequence is TGTGCCATCAGTGAGGGGAGTCCGGACACCATATATTTT.

The sample holds one count of this clone. DNA for the CDR3: TGCGCCAGCAGTGAGTCGCGAAGCGGGGGGGCTTCCAGGGATACGCAGTATTTT. It encodes CASSESRSGGASRDTQYF. The V and J genes are TRBV10-2 and TRBJ2-3, with TRBD2 identical over 10 bases. Trimming took 0 bases from V and 6 from J; bases not matched to a gene: 12. Germline lookup yields CDR1 WSHSY and CDR2 SAAADI. The CDR3 spans 18 residues.

In the case of this clone: Mismatch with germline at one junction end may stem from a read error. The chain uses TRBV7-7 and TRBJ2-5; 9 nucleotides line up with TRBD1. The CDR3 is made up of 15 amino acids. Germline V gene sequence: CDR1 SSHAT, CDR2 FNYEAQ (reference sequence). The CDR3 loop is CASSRKTGGGETQYF. CDR3 sequence (DNA): TGTGCTAGCAGCAGAAAGACAGGGGGTGGGGAGACCCAGTACTTC. Together with reference TRBV7-7 and TRBJ2-5, the CDR3 gives the full variable domain: GAGVSQSPRYKVTKRGQDVTLRCDPISSHATLYWYQQALGQGPEFLTYFNYEAQPDKSGLPSDRFSAERPEGSISTLTIQRTEQRDSAMYRCASSRKTGGGETQYFGPGTRLLVL.

V is TRBV5-4 and J is TRBJ2-7; D is perhaps TRBD1 (5 bases). Germline-derived CDR1 and CDR2 are SGHNT and YYREEE (reference sequence). The CDR3 has 13 residues. V was trimmed by 2 bases and J by 7 bases, leaving 13 bases between them. CDR3 loop: CASSFPRAKEQYF. Written as DNA, the CDR3 is TGTGCCAGCAGCTTTCCCAGGGCTAAGGAGCAGTACTTC.

This clone was picked up one time. Other DNA sequences in the sample encode the same CDR3. The chain couples TRBV11-2 to TRBJ2-1, with TRBD1 as a possible D gene (5 bases). The V end lost 1 base, the J end lost 0 bases, and 7 bases lay between the germline ends. This CDR3 comprises 15 residues. Germline values: CDR1 SGHAT, CDR2 FQNNGV. CDR3 coding DNA: TGTGCCAGCAGCTTAGGACAGAGCTCCTACAATGAGCAGTTCTTC. This gives the protein CASSLGQSSYNEQFF.

This clone has only a few counts. The genes are TRBV6-1 and TRBJ2-3, with unresolved D. This CDR3 spans 14 amino acids. Trimming removed 1 base from V and 4 bases from J, with 9 bases in between. Germline values: CDR1 MNHNS, CDR2 SASEGT. DNA for the CDR3: TGTGCCAGCAGTGAAGGAGTCGGTGCAGATACGCAGTATTTT. Translated: CASSEGVGADTQYF.

This clone was recorded only once. The rearrangement links TRBV11-3 to TRBJ2-2; 8 nucleotides line up with TRBD2. The CDR3 consists of 15 residues. CDR1 and CDR2 from the germline V gene are SGHNT and YENEEA. V dropped 4 bases and J dropped 7; count of bases not matched to a gene: 8. CDR3 in DNA: TGTGCCAGCAGCTCCTCAGCGGGGGTGGGCGGGGAGCTGTTTTTT. Its translation is CASSSSAGVGGELFF.

J is TRBJ2-3 and V is TRBV14; D is unresolved. The ends were cut back, 0 bases at V and 8 bases at J, with 9 bases in the middle. The CDR3 contains 13 residues. Germline lookup yields CDR1 SGHDN and CDR2 FVKESK. Written as DNA, the CDR3 is TGTGCCAGCAGCCAAGACCTGAGTGGTACGCAGTATTTT. This gives the protein CASSQDLSGTQYF.

CDR3 sequence: CASSEQGYSNQPQHF. In DNA, the CDR3 is TGTGCCAGCAGCGAACAGGGTTATAGCAATCAGCCCCAGCATTTT. The rearrangement links TRBV3-1 (or the pseudogene TRBV3-2) to TRBJ1-5; possible D gene TRBD1, 6 bases. The CDR3 is 15 amino acids. V lost 5 bases and J 0 bases, leaving 11 bases between the germline ends. CDR1 and CDR2 (germline): LGHDT, YNNKEL (reference sequence).

The chain combines TRBV7-9 with TRBJ1-1, with TRBD1 identical over 7 bases. The CDR3 spans 15 residues. The germline CDR1 and CDR2 sequences are SEHNR and FQNEAQ (reference sequence). Unmatched junction bases numbered 11, after V lost 5 bases and J lost 5 bases. CDR3 coding DNA: TGTGCCAGCAGCCCACGGGACAGTGGGGGAACTGAAGCTTTCTTT. Translation gives CASSPRDSGGTEAFF.

The chain combines TRBV5-5 with TRBJ2-4; 8 bases match TRBD1. The V and J ends lost 4 bases and 9 bases, in that order; junction bases with no gene match: 9. The germline gives CDR1 SGHKS, CDR2 YYEKEE (reference sequence). The CDR3 spans 14 residues. CDR3 sequence: CASSRDRTSGIQYF. The CDR3 DNA is TGTGCCAGCAGCCGGGACAGGACTTCGGGCATTCAGTACTTC.

This clone was recorded only once. V gene TRBV4-1 combines with J gene TRBJ2-7, with 7 bases matching TRBD2. J gave up 5 bases and V 3 bases, and 13 bases lay outside the gene matches. Germline assignment: CDR1 MGHRA and CDR2 YSYEKL. The CDR3 runs to 16 residues. The DNA for the CDR3 is TGCGCCAGCAGCCACGGAGGGGAGGGAATTAGGGACGAGCAGTACTTC. It specifies CASSHGGEGIRDEQYF.

V is TRBV24-1 and J is TRBJ1-1; 10 bases fit TRBD1. This CDR3 region has 16 residues. In germline, CDR1 is KGHDR, CDR2 SFDVKD. Trimming cost V 3 bases and J 1 base; bases outside gene matches: 4. CDR3 region: CATSDARDRGNTEAFF. The DNA of the CDR3 is TGTGCCACCAGTGATGCACGGGACAGGGGGAACACTGAAGCTTTCTTT.

This clone was observed once. The V and J genes are TRBV5-1 and TRBJ2-3, with 11 bases lining up with TRBD2. The V gene's germline CDR1 is SGHRS and CDR2 YFSETQ. The CDR3 contains 16 residues. Trimming took 2 bases from V and 5 from J; bases not matched to a gene: 7. The CDR3 sequence is CASSFSGGAERDTQYF. The CDR3 DNA follows: TGCGCCAGCAGCTTTAGCGGGGGGGCCGAGAGAGATACGCAGTATTTT.

This chain uses TRBV7-9 with TRBJ2-2; 8 bases align to TRBD1. The ends lost 5 bases at V and 4 bases at J; junction bases unmatched: 18. The CDR3 totals 19 residues. CDR1 is SEHNR, CDR2 FQNEAQ, per germline (reference sequence). The CDR3 DNA follows: TGTGCCAGCAGCCCCAGACCGGACAGGGAGGTTCGTGGCACCGGGGAGCTGTTTTTT. It translates to CASSPRPDREVRGTGELFF.